These 15 T cell receptor beta chains were sequenced from one sample in a study of blood T cells in healthy people across ages. A second 7 to 11 cycle PCR used barcoded and J-beta primers. A single record per CDR3 protein comes from TCRdb applying MiXCR to the 5' RACE reads. This sample yields more than 1,400,000 distinct CDR3 sequences, of which about 40% are seen a single time; under 8% belongs to the top ten. Material for sequencing was blood. The receptors originated from a young woman in good health.

V and J are TRBV28 and TRBJ2-1; D possibly corresponds to TRBD1 (5 bases). V was clipped by 4 bases and J by 3 bases, with 16 bases between them. The CDR3 contains 16 residues. Germline CDR1 reads MDHEN; CDR2 reads SYDVKM. The chain's CDR3 is CASSSPQGISYNEQFF. The CDR3 region has the DNA TGTGCCAGCAGTTCTCCCCAGGGCATAAGCTACAATGAGCAGTTCTTC.

This sequence joins TRBV20-1 and TRBJ2-5; TRBD2 agrees at 7 bases. The CDR3 runs 17 residues. Trimming removed 1 base from V and 5 bases from J; junction bases left unmatched: 16. Germline loops: CDR1 DFQATT, CDR2 SNEGSKA (reference sequence). The CDR3 loop is CSARGNLAGTVQETQYF. The CDR3, as DNA: TGCAGTGCTAGAGGGAATTTAGCGGGTACCGTCCAGGAGACCCAGTACTTC.

The chain employs TRBV15 and TRBJ1-1; tentative D call: TRBD1 (5 bases). This CDR3 comprises 14 residues. The V end was cut by 0 bases, the J end by 6 bases, with 11 bases between. Germline V CDR1 and CDR2: LNHNV, YYDKDF (reference sequence). The CDR3 region has the DNA TGTGCCACCAGCAGAGAGGGGGGGAGGGCTGAAGCTTTCTTT. Translated: CATSREGGRAEAFF.

This chain links TRBV5-6 with TRBJ2-1, with 9 bases that match TRBD1. The junction had 8 bases not matched to a gene; V was cut back by 4 bases and J by 0 bases. Germline CDR1 reads SGHDT; CDR2 reads YYEEEE. The length of the CDR3 is 17 residues. Here the CDR3 reads CASSGTGFWGSYNEQFF. The DNA for the CDR3 is TGTGCCAGCAGCGGGACAGGGTTCTGGGGCTCCTACAATGAGCAGTTCTTC.

This clonotype came up a few times. This chain connects TRBV20-1 to TRBJ2-5; 7 bases are shared with TRBD1. The junction had 12 bases not matched to a gene; V was cut back by 0 bases and J by 5 bases. In germline, CDR1 is DFQATT, CDR2 SNEGSKA (reference sequence). The CDR3 runs 16 residues. CDR3 bases: TGCAGTGCTAGAGACCTGACAGGGAGCACTGATGAGACCCAGTACTTC. It yields the protein CSARDLTGSTDETQYF.

This sequence joins TRBV5-6 and TRBJ1-1, with D uncertain. This CDR3 spans 14 amino acids. Trimming took off 0 bases at V and 6 bases at J, with 12 bases between the two ends. Germline loops: CDR1 SGHDT, CDR2 YYEEEE. The CDR3 DNA sequence: TGTGCCAGCAGCTTGGCCGCCGAATTGGCTGAAGCTTTCTTT. Its protein product is CASSLAAELAEAFF.

The chain couples TRBV7-3 to TRBJ2-5, with a tentative D call TRBD2 (6 bases). The CDR3 has 14 residues. V gave up 2 bases and J gave up 2 bases, with 9 bases separating them. CDR1 and CDR2 (germline): SGHTA, FQGTGA. The CDR3 loop reads CASSLDGLQETQYF. CDR3 in DNA: TGTGCCAGCAGCTTAGACGGACTACAAGAGACCCAGTACTTC.

The V and J genes are TRBV12-3 or TRBV12-4 and TRBJ1-2; maybe TRBD1 (5 bases). The CDR3 has 13 amino acids. V was shortened by 2 bases and J by 4 bases, with 8 bases between the two germline ends. The CDR3 nucleotides read TGTGCCAGCAGTTTACAGGGCCTCTATGGCTACACCTTC. Residues: CASSLQGLYGYTF.

This chain links TRBV9 with TRBJ1-1, with 8 bases fitting TRBD1. In germline, CDR1 is SGDLS, CDR2 YYNGEE. With V trimmed by 3 bases and J by 1 base, 5 bases remained unmatched. This CDR3 has 15 amino acids. CDR3 sequence reads: CASSANDRGNTEAFF. The CDR3, as DNA: TGTGCCAGCAGCGCAAACGACAGGGGGAACACTGAAGCTTTCTTT. Combining the CDR3 with reference TRBV9 and TRBJ1-1 gives the whole variable domain DSGVTQTPKHLITATGQRVTLRCSPRSGDLSVYWYQQSLDQGLQFLIQYYNGEERAKGNILERFSAQQFPDLHSELNLSSLELGDSALYFCASSANDRGNTEAFFGQGTRLTVV.

V is TRBV10-3 and J is TRBJ1-1; D ambiguous. CDR3 length: 12 amino acids. Per the germline V gene, CDR1 is ENHRY and CDR2 is SYGVKD. Deletions cut 6 bases from V and 7 bases from J, with 12 bases between. The DNA for the CDR3 is TGTGCCATCAGCCAAAAAGGGTTTGAAGCTTTCTTT. Amino acid sequence: CAISQKGFEAFF.

The chain links TRBV2 to TRBJ1-1; D gene uncertain. The V gene's germline CDR1 is SNHLY and CDR2 FYNNEI. Deletions cut 4 bases from V and 0 bases from J, with 9 bases between. This CDR3 is 14 amino acids long. This chain's CDR3 is CASSAGPLNTEAFF. The CDR3 bases are TGTGCCAGCAGTGCCGGCCCCTTGAACACTGAAGCTTTCTTT. Complete variable domain (other parts from reference TRBV2 and TRBJ1-1): EPEVTQTPSHQVTQMGQEVILRCVPISNHLYFYWYRQILGQKVEFLVSFYNNEISEKSEIFDDQFSVERPDGSNFTLKIRSTKLEDSAMYFCASSAGPLNTEAFFGQGTRLTVV.

This clonotype showed up just a few times. The genes are TRBV12-3 or TRBV12-4 and TRBJ2-6, with TRBD1 as a possible D gene (6 bases). Trimming stripped 6 bases from V and 1 base from J, with 16 bases between. The CDR3 consists of 17 residues. Here the CDR3 DNA reads TGTGCCAGCAGGGGGGACACCGGCTTTTCTGGGGCCAACGTCCTGACTTTC. Translated: CASRGDTGFSGANVLTF.

This clonotype was counted once. The rearrangement uses TRBV12-3 or TRBV12-4 and TRBJ2-4; 8 bases match TRBD2. V lost 6 bases, J lost 15 bases, and 16 bases stayed unmatched. The CDR3 has 14 residues. DNA of the CDR3: TGTGCCAGCAGCCTGGGACTAGAGGGAGTAGTGCGGTACTTC. Translating gives CASSLGLEGVVRYF.

The genes are TRBV2 and TRBJ2-4; no reliable D call. The end of the DNA is better explained by TRBJ2-7, so the J call may be wrong. CDR1 is SNHLY, CDR2 FYNNEI, per germline. This CDR3 contains 11 residues. This CDR3 reads CASFGGYEQYF. CDR3 coding DNA: TGTGCCAGCTTCGGTGGCTACGAGCAGTACTTC.

Concerning this clonotype itself: A much larger clonotype is one base distant, so this may be a read error. CDR3 bases: TGCAGCGTTGAAGAAGTGTTTGGCTACTCCTACGAGCAGTACTTC. This translates into CSVEEVFGYSYEQYF. The chain carries TRBV29-1 and TRBJ2-7; D unclear. The CDR3 spans 15 residues. In germline, CDR1 is SQVTM, CDR2 ANQGSEA. Trimming left V 0 bases short and J 0 bases short, with 12 bases between.